Following are 16 T cell receptor beta chains from one sample sequenced in a study of T cells after yellow fever vaccination. Using its own MiXCR run on the 5' RACE reads, TCRdb lists one record per CDR3 protein. The sample holds about 630,000 distinct CDR3 sequences; 9% to 15% are singletons and the top ten take more than 12%. The starting material was PBMCs, obtained on the day of the yellow fever booster vaccination. The receptor set was obtained from a man aged 25 to 40 who received the YFV17D yellow fever vaccine.

V is TRBV5-1 and J is TRBJ1-5; TRBD1 matches at 7 bases. The V and J ends lost 0 bases and 7 bases, in that order; junction bases with no gene match: 1. The CDR3 has 13 amino acids. CDR1 is SGHRS, CDR2 YFSETQ, per germline. CDR3 sequence reads: CASSLGDSQPQHF. As DNA, the CDR3 is TGCGCCAGCAGCTTGGGGGACAGCCAGCCCCAGCATTTT.

This clonotype appeared a few times. The chain is built from TRBV20-1 and TRBJ2-1; 9 bases agree with TRBD2. The germline V gene encodes CDR1 DFQATT and CDR2 SNEGSKA (reference sequence). Trimming at V came to 6 bases and at J to 0 bases, leaving 12 bases not matched to a gene. This CDR3 has 17 amino acids. The CDR3 DNA follows: TGCAGTGCATCTGCCCTAGCGGGGATTAGCTCCTACAATGAGCAGTTCTTC. This codes for CSASALAGISSYNEQFF.

This clonotype was seen many times. The CDR3 region has the DNA TGTGCCAGCAGCTTATGGGCTTACAATGAGCAGTTCTTC. Its protein is CASSLWAYNEQFF. V is TRBV7-3 and J is TRBJ2-1, with D unresolved. Germline V gene sequence: CDR1 SGHTA, CDR2 FQGTGA. Between the trimmed V and J ends, which lost 2 bases and 4 bases, there was a span of 6 bases. The CDR3 extends over 13 amino acids.

The chain joins TRBV2 to TRBJ1-2, with D unclear. Trimming cost V 6 bases and J 2 bases, with 13 bases left between them. This CDR3 spans 14 amino acids. Germline V CDR1 and CDR2: SNHLY, FYNNEI. The CDR3 DNA sequence: TGTGCCAGCAGGATCCCGACAAACAACTATGGCTACACCTTC. Protein: CASRIPTNNYGYTF.

This rearrangement joins TRBV5-1 to TRBJ2-2; D is possibly TRBD1 (5 bases). Germline V gene sequence: CDR1 SGHRS, CDR2 YFSETQ. CDR3 length equals 14 residues. Trimming removed 2 bases from V and 3 bases from J, with 8 bases in between. The CDR3 here is CASSFTGHTGELFF. CDR3 sequence (DNA): TGCGCCAGCAGCTTCACAGGACACACCGGGGAGCTGTTTTTT.

The V gene is TRBV14, the J gene TRBJ2-7; 11 bases are shared with TRBD2. Germline CDR1 is SGHDN and CDR2 is FVKESK. The CDR3 extends over 17 amino acids. With 4 bases clipped from V and 3 bases from J, the junction kept 11 bases outside the gene matches. CDR3 sequence reads: CASSPLGGLAGGYEQYF. In nucleotides, the CDR3 is TGTGCCAGCAGCCCTCTGGGGGGGCTAGCGGGAGGCTACGAGCAGTACTTC.

V is TRBV20-1 and J is TRBJ1-3; D unresolved. V lost 3 bases to trimming and J lost 1 base, with 10 bases between them. Germline lookup yields CDR1 DFQATT and CDR2 SNEGSKA (reference sequence). This CDR3 region has 14 residues. For the CDR3, the DNA is TGCAGTGCTAGCCCCCAAAGGTCTGGAAACACCATATATTTT. Translating gives CSASPQRSGNTIYF.

This clonotype was seen ten or more times. V usage is TRBV5-6 and J usage is TRBJ1-2, with a weak D call TRBD1 (6 bases). V lost 4 bases and J 2 bases, leaving 9 bases between the germline ends. This CDR3 spans 13 amino acids. Germline V CDR1 and CDR2: SGHDT, YYEEEE. CDR3 sequence (DNA): TGTGCCAGCAGCCGCGGGACAAACTATGGCTACACCTTC. Its translation: CASSRGTNYGYTF.

As concerns this clonotype: The junction does not match germline at one end; this may be a read error. The J gene is TRBJ2-7, the V gene TRBV29-1; a possible D gene is TRBD1 (5 bases). This CDR3 region has 16 residues. CDR1 and CDR2 (germline): SQVTM, ANQGSEA. In DNA form, the CDR3 reads TGCAGCGTTGTAAGCGTAGACAGCTACCCATCCTACGACCAGTACTTC. This codes for CSVVSVDSYPSYDQYF.

The J gene is TRBJ2-1, the V gene TRBV20-1; D unresolved. Trimming removed 5 bases from V and 4 bases from J, with 12 bases in between. The CDR3 has 13 residues. Germline assignment: CDR1 DFQATT and CDR2 SNEGSKA (reference sequence). The CDR3 spells CSAPPTGYNEQFF. The CDR3 nucleotides read TGCAGTGCTCCTCCGACTGGATACAATGAGCAGTTCTTC.

The V and J genes are TRBV29-1 and TRBJ2-2; a weak D match, TRBD2 (5 bases). V gave up 2 bases and J gave up 3 bases, with 10 bases separating them. The CDR3 loop spans 14 amino acids. The germline CDR1 and CDR2 sequences are SQVTM and ANQGSEA. The CDR3 region has the DNA TGCAGCGTTGAAAGCGGCCATTACACCGGGGAGCTGTTTTTT. Translated, it gives CSVESGHYTGELFF.

This clonotype was detected only a few times. CDR3 sequence (DNA): TGCGCCAGCAGTCGCCAGTGGCGAGGAGCTTTCTTT. Its protein is CASSRQWRGAFF. V gene TRBV23-1 combines with J gene TRBJ1-1; D is uncertain. Being an ORF, TRBV23-1 has a function that is uncertain. The CDR3 extends over 12 amino acids. The ends were cut back, 4 bases at V and 10 bases at J, with 13 bases in the middle.

This clonotype was seen more than once but under ten times. The chain carries TRBV3-1 and TRBJ1-5, with 10 bases lining up with TRBD1. The CDR3 is 16 amino acids. Trimming cost V 0 bases and J 7 bases; bases outside gene matches: 6. Germline V gene data show CDR1 as LGHDT and CDR2 as YNNKEL (reference sequence). CDR3 coding DNA: TGTGCCAGCAGCCAAGATCGGGACAGGGGAAGACAGCCCCAGCATTTT. This encodes CASSQDRDRGRQPQHF.

Only a few counts were recorded for this clonotype. The CDR3: CAISVAGQPQHF. In nucleotides, the CDR3 is TGTGCCATCAGTGTCGCCGGGCAGCCCCAGCATTTT. The rearrangement links TRBV10-3 to TRBJ1-5, with D unclear. The germline CDR1 and CDR2 sequences are ENHRY and SYGVKD. V gave up 4 bases and J gave up 7 bases, with 8 bases separating them. The CDR3 consists of 12 residues.

V and J are TRBV7-2 and TRBJ2-7; 7 bases are a match to TRBD1. V gave up 5 bases and J gave up 5 bases; unmatched junction bases: 9. CDR3 size: 14 residues. The germline gives CDR1 SGHTA, CDR2 FQGNSA. The CDR3 region is CASSPGTAVNEQYF. The CDR3 DNA reads TGTGCCAGCAGCCCCGGGACAGCGGTCAACGAGCAGTACTTC.

This clonotype was counted a few times. The rearrangement links TRBV7-8 to TRBJ2-3, with D maybe TRBD2 (6 bases). With 1 base removed from V and 3 bases from J, the gap between germline ends came to 17 bases. Germline-derived CDR1 and CDR2 are SGHVS and FQNEAQ. This CDR3 is built from 17 residues. The CDR3 DNA is TGTGCCAGCAGCTTAGATATCCGACTAGGGTGGACAGATACGCAGTATTTT. Amino acids: CASSLDIRLGWTDTQYF.